Described below is a single TCR beta chain sequence and its context. Assay used: immunoSEQ multiplex PCR; TCRdb lists only in-frame clones, some missing. The repertoire holds roughly 35,000 clones, with 90% as singletons. This specimen comes from a study of T cell changes during pregnancy in multiple sclerosis. Looked up from germline, CDR1 is SQVTM and CDR2 is ANQGSEA. Trimming pared 6 bases from V and 0 bases from J, leaving 8 bases between. The CDR3 has 12 amino acids. The genes are TRBV29-1 and TRBJ1-1; D uncertain. The receptor's source is a female donor with multiple sclerosis, enrolled in a pregnancy study. Sequencing was performed on CD8+ T cells from peripheral blood mononuclear cells, taken before pregnancy. CDR3 in amino acids: CSVAVMNTEAFF. CDR3 nucleotide sequence: TGCAGCGTCGCAGTTATGAACACTGAAGCTTTCTTT.